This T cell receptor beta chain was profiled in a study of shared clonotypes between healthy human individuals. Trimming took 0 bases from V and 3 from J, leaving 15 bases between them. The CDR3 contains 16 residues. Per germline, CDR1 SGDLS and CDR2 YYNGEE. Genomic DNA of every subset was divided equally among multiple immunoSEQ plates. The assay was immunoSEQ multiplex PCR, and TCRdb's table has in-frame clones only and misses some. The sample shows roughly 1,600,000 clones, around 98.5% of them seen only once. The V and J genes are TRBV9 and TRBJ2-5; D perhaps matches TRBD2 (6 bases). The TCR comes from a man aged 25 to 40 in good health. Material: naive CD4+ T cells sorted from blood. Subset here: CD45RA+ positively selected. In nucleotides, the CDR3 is TGTGCCAGCAGCGTAGGAGCGGGTCCCAGGGAAGAGACCCAGTACTTC. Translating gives CASSVGAGPREETQYF. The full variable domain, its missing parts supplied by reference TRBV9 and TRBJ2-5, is DSGVTQTPKHLITATGQRVTLRCSPRSGDLSVYWYQQSLDQGLQFLIQYYNGEERAKGNILERFSAQQFPDLHSELNLSSLELGDSALYFCASSVGAGPREETQYFGPGTRLLVL.